This T cell receptor beta chain was identified during a study of blood T cells in healthy people across ages. Donors ranged from about 6 to 95 years old and were healthy Caucasians in Russia. Collection of roughly 9.8 milliliters of peripheral blood was performed for each donor. A second about 7 to 11 cycle PCR used barcoded and J-beta primers. TCRdb re-derived calls from the 5' RACE reads in MiXCR, one entry per CDR3 protein. The sample lists about 500,000 distinct CDR3 sequences, 24% occurring once. The same data also went into a second study, on T cells of mothers and their children. From that study: Versus unrelated pairs, overlap was slightly higher in related mother-child pairs, without reaching significance.

The sample consisted of blood. The clonotype originates from a boy aged 5-17 years in good health.

This chain's CDR3 is CASRGTSGGTTSTDTQYF. The CDR3 DNA is TGTGCCAGCAGAGGGACTAGCGGGGGAACTACTAGCACAGATACGCAGTATTTT. V is TRBV6-1 and J is TRBJ2-3, with TRBD2 identical over 14 bases. Per germline, CDR1 MNHNS and CDR2 SASEGT. After removal of 6 bases from V and 0 bases from J, the junction contained 8 bases not matched to a gene. This CDR3 is 18 amino acids long.